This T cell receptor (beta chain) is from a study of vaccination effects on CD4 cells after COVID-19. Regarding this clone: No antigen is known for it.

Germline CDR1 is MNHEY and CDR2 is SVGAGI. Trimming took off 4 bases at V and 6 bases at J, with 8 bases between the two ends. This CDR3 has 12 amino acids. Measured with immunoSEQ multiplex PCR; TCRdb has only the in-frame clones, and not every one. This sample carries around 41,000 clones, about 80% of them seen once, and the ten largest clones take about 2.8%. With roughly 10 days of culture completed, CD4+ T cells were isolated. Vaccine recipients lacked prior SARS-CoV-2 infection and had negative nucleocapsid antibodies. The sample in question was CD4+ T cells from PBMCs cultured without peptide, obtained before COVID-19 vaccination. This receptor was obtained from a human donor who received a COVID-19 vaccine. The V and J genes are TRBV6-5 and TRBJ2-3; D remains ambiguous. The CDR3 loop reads CASSFSTDTQYF. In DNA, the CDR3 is TGTGCCAGCAGTTTTAGTACTGATACGCAGTATTTT.